This is a list of T cell receptor beta chains from one sample in a study of technical replicates of blood from a handful of donors. Profiled with immunoSEQ multiplex PCR; TCRdb holds only in-frame clones, not every one. The table lists roughly 69,000 clones, around 87% of them singletons. The sample comprised PBMCs. These receptor sequences come from a human donor in good health. Some clones in this sample may be carry-over from other donors' samples. Each CDR3 is given with its conserved first and last residue. The D gene is left open where the match is weak. Clone size, where shown, is once, few, many, or a class for clones that have expanded.

j_call | d_call | clone_size | v_call | cdr3_aa | cdr3_nt
TRBJ1-1 | NA | NA | TRBV4-1 | CASSPPEGNTEAFF | TGCGCCAGCAGCCCACCTGAGGGGAACACTGAAGCTTTCTTT
TRBJ2-2 | NA | NA | TRBV23-1 | CASSQKPGGSSGELFF | TGCGCCAGCAGCCAAAAGCCCGGAGGGAGCTCCGGGGAGCTGTTTTTT
TRBJ2-2 | NA | NA | TRBV7-8 | CASSFPGRDYTGELFF | TGTGCCAGCAGCTTCCCAGGGCGGGACTACACCGGGGAGCTGTTTTTT
TRBJ1-2 | NA | NA | TRBV5-4 | CASSLRANYGYTF | TGTGCCAGCAGCTTGCGTGCTAACTATGGCTACACCTTC
TRBJ1-4 | TRBD1 | NA | TRBV7-3 | CASSHKATGRGQANEKLFF | TGTGCCAGCAGCCACAAGGCGACAGGGCGAGGCCAAGCTAATGAAAAACTGTTTTTT
TRBJ1-6 | NA | NA | TRBV5-5 | CASTLSMSFSPLHF | TGTGCCAGCACCTTAAGCATGTCGTTTTCACCCCTCCACTTT
TRBJ2-7 | NA | NA | TRBV20-1 | CSARRGYEQYF | TGCAGTGCCAGACGCGGCTACGAGCAGTACTTC
TRBJ1-2 | NA | NA | TRBV5-4 | CASSWTAQNYGYTF | TGTGCCAGCAGCTGGACAGCCCAAAACTATGGCTACACCTTC
TRBJ2-1 | TRBD2 | NA | TRBV5-4 | CASRSGLAGRSYNEQFF | TGTGCCAGCAGATCAGGACTAGCGGGTCGCTCCTACAATGAGCAGTTCTTC
TRBJ2-5 | TRBD2 | NA | TRBV4-1 | CASSQAPASGEKTQYF | TGCGCCAGCAGCCAAGCTCCAGCGAGCGGGGAGAAGACCCAGTACTTC
TRBJ2-1 | TRBD2 | NA | TRBV4-2 | CASMPTSGSGNEQFF | TGTGCCAGCATGCCGACTAGCGGGAGCGGGAATGAGCAGTTCTTC
TRBJ2-7 | TRBD2 | NA | TRBV25-1 | CASERGVYEQYF | TGTGCCTCCGAGCGGGGGGTCTACGAGCAGTACTTC
TRBJ2-1 | TRBD1 | NA | TRBV10-3 | CAISGQGLSYEQFF | TGTGCCATCAGTGGACAGGGCCTGTCTTATGAGCAGTTCTTC
TRBJ2-7 | TRBD1 | NA | TRBV15 | CATQRGQGDYEQYF | TGTGCCACACAGAGGGGACAGGGGGACTACGAGCAGTACTTC
TRBJ1-2 | NA | NA | TRBV7-2 | CASSDTWGGAYGYTF | TGTGCCAGCAGCGACACCTGGGGAGGGGCCTATGGCTACACCTTC
TRBJ2-7 | NA | NA | TRBV7-2 | CASSFDRDSFYEQYF | TGTGCCAGCAGTTTTGACAGGGACTCCTTCTACGAGCAGTACTTC
TRBJ2-4 | NA | NA | TRBV27 | CASSQDSYIQYF | TGTGCCAGCAGTCAGGACAGCTACATTCAGTACTTC
TRBJ2-7 | TRBD1 | NA | TRBV5-6 | CASRPGTGFYEQYF | TGTGCCAGCAGGCCCGGGACAGGTTTTTACGAGCAGTACTTC
TRBJ2-2 | TRBD1 | few | TRBV5-1 | CASRSRTGKHTGELFF | TGCGCCAGCAGATCTCGGACAGGGAAGCACACCGGGGAGCTGTTTTTT
TRBJ2-7 | TRBD2 | NA | TRBV7-9 | CASSLVGREGYEQYF | TGTGCCAGCAGCTTAGTAGGCAGGGAGGGCTACGAGCAGTACTTC
TRBJ2-7 | NA | NA | TRBV7-2 | CASSLDFFPYEQYF | TGTGCCAGCAGCTTAGACTTTTTCCCCTACGAGCAGTACTTC
TRBJ1-6 | NA | NA | TRBV30 | CAWSIKGNSPLHF | TGTGCCTGGAGTATTAAGGGGAATTCACCCCTCCACTTT
TRBJ2-7 | TRBD2 | NA | TRBV30 | CAWRPGLAGGPPLGQYF | TGTGCCTGGCGGCCGGGACTAGCGGGAGGGCCACCTCTGGGGCAGTACTTC
TRBJ2-7 | NA | NA | TRBV5-6 | CASSLLNNEQYF | TGTGCCAGCAGCTTGTTAAATAACGAGCAGTACTTC
TRBJ1-4 | NA | NA | TRBV7-2 | CASSSGGNEKLFF | TGTGCCAGCAGCTCCGGGGGAAATGAAAAACTGTTTTTT
TRBJ2-7 | TRBD2 | NA | TRBV5-1 | CASRARRENEQYF | TGCGCCAGCAGGGCGAGGCGGGAGAACGAGCAGTACTTC
TRBJ2-7 | TRBD2 | NA | TRBV6-5 | CASSNREGVRYEQYF | TGTGCCAGCAGTAATCGGGAGGGGGTAAGGTACGAGCAGTACTTC
TRBJ1-2 | TRBD1 | NA | TRBV6-6 | CASSNPDRGYAGYTF | TGTGCCAGCAGCAACCCGGACAGGGGGTACGCTGGCTACACCTTC
TRBJ2-7 | TRBD2 | NA | TRBV6-1 | CASSAQALAGGREQYF | TGTGCCAGCAGTGCACAAGCTTTAGCGGGGGGTCGCGAGCAGTACTTC
TRBJ2-5 | NA | NA | TRBV12-5 | CASGPGVGETQYF | TGTGCTAGTGGCCCCGGAGTAGGAGAGACCCAGTACTTC
TRBJ2-3 | NA | NA | TRBV9 | CASSVEASWGVQAQYF | TGTGCCAGCAGCGTAGAGGCATCCTGGGGCGTTCAAGCGCAGTATTTT
TRBJ1-1 | NA | NA | TRBV19 | CASSIVARDTEAFF | TGTGCCAGTAGTATAGTGGCCAGGGACACTGAAGCTTTCTTT
TRBJ2-7 | NA | once | TRBV7-2 | CASSQVGVSTYEQYF | TGTGCCAGCAGCCAGGTAGGGGTCTCGACATACGAGCAGTACTTC
TRBJ1-4 | NA | NA | TRBV6-6 | CASSPQGTANEKLFF | TGTGCCAGCAGTCCGCAGGGGACGGCTAATGAAAAACTGTTTTTT
TRBJ2-7 | TRBD1 | NA | TRBV9 | CASSSQGNEQYF | TGTGCCAGCAGCTCACAGGGGAACGAGCAGTACTTC
TRBJ2-7 | NA | NA | TRBV4-1 | CASSQAMGERGFEQYF | TGCGCCAGCAGCCAAGCCATGGGGGAGAGGGGGTTCGAGCAGTACTTC
TRBJ2-5 | TRBD2 | NA | TRBV12-5 | CASGPPWGTSGSETQYF | TGTGCTAGTGGTCCCCCTTGGGGGACTAGCGGGAGTGAGACCCAGTACTTC
TRBJ1-2 | TRBD1 | NA | TRBV11-2 | CASSLSYRGRDDGYTF | TGTGCCAGCAGCTTATCGTACAGGGGGCGGGATGATGGCTACACCTTC